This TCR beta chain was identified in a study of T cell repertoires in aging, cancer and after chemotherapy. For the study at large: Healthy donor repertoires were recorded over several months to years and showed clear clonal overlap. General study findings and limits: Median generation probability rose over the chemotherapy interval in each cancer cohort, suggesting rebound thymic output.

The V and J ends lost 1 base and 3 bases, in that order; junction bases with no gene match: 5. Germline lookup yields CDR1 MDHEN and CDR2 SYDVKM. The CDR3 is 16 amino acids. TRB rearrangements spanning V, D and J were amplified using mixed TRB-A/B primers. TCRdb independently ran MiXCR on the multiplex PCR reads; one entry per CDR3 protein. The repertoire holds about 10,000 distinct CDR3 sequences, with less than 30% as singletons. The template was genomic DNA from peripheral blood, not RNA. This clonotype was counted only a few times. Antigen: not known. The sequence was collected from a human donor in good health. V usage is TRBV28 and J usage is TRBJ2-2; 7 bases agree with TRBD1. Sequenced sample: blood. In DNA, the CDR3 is TGTGCCAGCAGTTTATTAGTGGGACAGCACACCGGGGAGCTGTTTTTT. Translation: CASSLLVGQHTGELFF.